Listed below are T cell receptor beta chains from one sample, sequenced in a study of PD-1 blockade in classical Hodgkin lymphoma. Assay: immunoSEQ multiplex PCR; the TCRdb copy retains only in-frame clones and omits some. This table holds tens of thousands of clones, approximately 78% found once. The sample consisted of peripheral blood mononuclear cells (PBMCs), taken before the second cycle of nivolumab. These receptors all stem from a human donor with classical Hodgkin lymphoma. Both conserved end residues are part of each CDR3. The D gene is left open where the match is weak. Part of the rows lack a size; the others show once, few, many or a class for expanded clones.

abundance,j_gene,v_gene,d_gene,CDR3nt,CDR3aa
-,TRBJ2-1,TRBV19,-,TGTGCCAGTAGTATCGGCAGCTACAATGAGCAGTTCTTC,CASSIGSYNEQFF
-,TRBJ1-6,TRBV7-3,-,TGTGCCAGCAGCTTAACTCAGAAGGGCCCCAATTCACCCCTCCACTTT,CASSLTQKGPNSPLHF
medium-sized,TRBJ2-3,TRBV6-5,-,TGTGCCAGCAGTTACCCGGGAGATACGCAGTATTTT,CASSYPGDTQYF
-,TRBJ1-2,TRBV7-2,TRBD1,TGTGCCAGCAGCCCAGGGGGTGGCAGGGGGCGCGATGGCTACACCTTC,CASSPGGGRGRDGYTF
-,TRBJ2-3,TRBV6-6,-,TGTGCCAGCAGTCCGCGGGGACCGACAGATACGCAGTATTTT,CASSPRGPTDTQYF
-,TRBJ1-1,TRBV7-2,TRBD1,TGTGCCAGCAGCTCGACAGGGGGAGTGGCTGAAGCTTTCTTT,CASSSTGGVAEAFF
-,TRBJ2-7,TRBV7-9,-,TGTGCCAGCAGCCTTCGAAATTTGACCTTAGCCAATACAGGGTACGAGCAGTACTTC,CASSLRNLTLANTGYEQYF
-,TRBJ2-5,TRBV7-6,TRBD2,TGTGCCAGCAGCTCTTCGGGGGGGATTCAAGAGACCCAGTACTTC,CASSSSGGIQETQYF
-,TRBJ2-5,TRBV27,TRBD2,TGTGCCAGCAGCCCCCTAGCGGGGGATGGGACCCAGTACTTC,CASSPLAGDGTQYF
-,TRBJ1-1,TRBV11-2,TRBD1,TGTGCCAGCAACTTCCCGGACAGGGCATCGGGGAACACTGAAGCTTTCTTT,CASNFPDRASGNTEAFF
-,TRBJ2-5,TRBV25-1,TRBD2,TGTGCCAGCAGTAGGGCGGGGGGCGCCCAAGAGACCCAGTACTTC,CASSRAGGAQETQYF
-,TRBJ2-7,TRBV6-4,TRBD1,TGTGCCAGCAGTCCCCGCGGGACAGGGTCCTACGAGCAGTACTTC,CASSPRGTGSYEQYF
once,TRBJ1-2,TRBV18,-,TGTGCCAGCTCAGGACTTGGGTTGGGGTTTCCTAACTATGGCTACACCTTC,CASSGLGLGFPNYGYTF
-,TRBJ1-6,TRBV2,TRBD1,TGTGCCAGCAGCGGGACAGGCGGAAGCTCCTATAATTCACCCCTCCACTTT,CASSGTGGSSYNSPLHF
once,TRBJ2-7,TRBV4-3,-,TGCGCCAGCAGCCAAGATTTAGGACGGGCCTACGAGCAGTACTTC,CASSQDLGRAYEQYF
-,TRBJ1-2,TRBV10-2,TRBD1,TGCGCCAGTATTCATCCCCGACAGGGCGGCTATGGCTACACCTTC,CASIHPRQGGYGYTF
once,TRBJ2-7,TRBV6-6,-,TGTGCCAGCAGCCTCCCCGGCTACGAGCAGTACTTC,CASSLPGYEQYF
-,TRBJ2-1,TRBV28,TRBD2,TGTGCCAGCAGGGGAGGGAGGCTAACCCGATACAATGAGCAGTTCTTC,CASRGGRLTRYNEQFF
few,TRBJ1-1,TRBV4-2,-,TGTGCCAGCAGCCAACGATCCCTTGGGGCCGGAGACACTGAAGCTTTCTTT,CASSQRSLGAGDTEAFF
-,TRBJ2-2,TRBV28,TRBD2,TGTGCCAGCAGCCCCCCCGCGGGGGGACCCCTCGGGGAGCTGTTTTTT,CASSPPAGGPLGELFF
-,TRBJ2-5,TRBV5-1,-,TGCGCCAGCAGCTTGGGAGGCGTGGGGGTCCTCCAAGAGACCCAGTACTTC,CASSLGGVGVLQETQYF
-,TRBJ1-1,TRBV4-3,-,TGCGCCAGCAGGGCAAGGGGGAACACTGAAGCTTTCTTT,CASRARGNTEAFF
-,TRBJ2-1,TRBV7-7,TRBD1,TGTGCTAGCAGCTCGAACCGGGACAGTCACAATGAGCAGTTCTTC,CASSSNRDSHNEQFF
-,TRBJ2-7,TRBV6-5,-,TGTGCCAGCAGTGGGGGTCTGTTTGGCTACGAGCAGTACTTC,CASSGGLFGYEQYF
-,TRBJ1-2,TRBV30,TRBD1,TGTGCCTGGAGAGGACAGGTCTATGGCTACACCTTC,CAWRGQVYGYTF
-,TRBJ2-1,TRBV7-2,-,TGTGCCAGCAGCTTACAAAGTCTCAGGGACCACAATGAGCAGTTCTTC,CASSLQSLRDHNEQFF
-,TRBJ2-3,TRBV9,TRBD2,TGTGCCAGCAGCGTAGAGGCTAGCGGGGGGGCTATCGGTACAGATACGCAGTATTTT,CASSVEASGGAIGTDTQYF
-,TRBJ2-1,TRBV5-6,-,TGTGCCAGCAGCTTCGGAACAGGTTCAAGAGATGAGCAGTTCTTC,CASSFGTGSRDEQFF
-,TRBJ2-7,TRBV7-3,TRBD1,TGTGCCAGCAGCTTAACTGTATCGGCAGGGGGTGTGAGCGAGCAGTACTTC,CASSLTVSAGGVSEQYF
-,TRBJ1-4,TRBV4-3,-,TGCGCCAGCAGCCAAAACGACAGAAAAAGGGAAAAACTGTTTTTT,CASSQNDRKREKLFF
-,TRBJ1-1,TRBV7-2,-,TGTGCCAGCAGACCCATCCTGAGCTCGCCGGAATCGAACACTGAAGCTTTCTTT,CASRPILSSPESNTEAFF
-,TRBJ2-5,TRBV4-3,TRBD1,TGCGCCAGCAGCCAAGGGACAGGGCAAGAGACCCAGTACTTC,CASSQGTGQETQYF
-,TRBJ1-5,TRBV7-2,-,TGTGCCAGCAGCCCAGGTCATAGCAATCAGCCCCAGCATTTT,CASSPGHSNQPQHF
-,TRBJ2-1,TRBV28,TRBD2,TGTGCCAGCAGCCCGGGACTAGCGGGGGGTTATGAGCAGTTCTTC,CASSPGLAGGYEQFF
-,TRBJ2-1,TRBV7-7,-,TGTGCCAGCAGCCTCGGAGTAGGACATTTTACCAATGAGCAGTTCTTC,CASSLGVGHFTNEQFF
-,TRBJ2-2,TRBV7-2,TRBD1,TGTGCCAGCAGCCAGGGGGAGTGGGAGCTGTTTTTT,CASSQGEWELFF
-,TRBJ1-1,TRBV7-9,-,TGTGCCAGCAGCCCGAGGACGGAGAACACTGAAGCTTTCTTT,CASSPRTENTEAFF
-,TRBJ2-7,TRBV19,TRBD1,TGTGCCAGTAGTACCACCGGGACAGGGGGTAGCGAGCAGTACTTC,CASSTTGTGGSEQYF
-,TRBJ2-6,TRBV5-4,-,TGTGCCAGCAGCCAGGGACCGAAAGGTCCGGACGTCCTGACTTTC,CASSQGPKGPDVLTF
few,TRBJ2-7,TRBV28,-,TGTGCCAGCAGTTTAGTACAAATCTACGAGCAGTACTTC,CASSLVQIYEQYF
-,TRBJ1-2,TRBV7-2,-,TGTGCCAGCAGCTTGGAAGGGGACAACTATGGCTACACCTTC,CASSLEGDNYGYTF
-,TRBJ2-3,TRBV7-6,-,TGTGCCAGCAGCCCCCGCTCCACTAGCACAGATACGCAGTATTTT,CASSPRSTSTDTQYF
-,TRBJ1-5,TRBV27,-,TGTGCCAGCAGTTTAACCCGTTATAGCAATCAGCCCCAGCATTTT,CASSLTRYSNQPQHF
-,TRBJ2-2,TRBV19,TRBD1,TGTGCCAGTACCGACAGGGGGCAAAAGGCCGGGGAGCTGTTTTTT,CASTDRGQKAGELFF
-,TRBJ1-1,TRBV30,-,TGTGGATGCGATATGAACACTGAAGCTTTCTTT,CGCDMNTEAFF
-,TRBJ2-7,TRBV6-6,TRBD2,TGTGCCAGCAGTTACTCGAATAGCGGGCCCTACGAGCAGTACTTC,CASSYSNSGPYEQYF
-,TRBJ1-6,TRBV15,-,TGTGCCACCAGCAGAGGGGGCCAGGGGTCTTATAATTCACCCCTCCACTTT,CATSRGGQGSYNSPLHF
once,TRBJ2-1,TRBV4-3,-,TGCGCCAGCAGCGAGGGACGGAGCTCCTACAATGAGCAGTTCTTC,CASSEGRSSYNEQFF
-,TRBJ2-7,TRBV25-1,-,TGTGCCAGCAGTGACGGCGGACACTACGAGCAGTACTTC,CASSDGGHYEQYF